This T cell receptor beta chain was observed in a study of read filtering for tumor transcriptome and immune sequencing. General study points: The sorted CD138-negative fraction was a mixed bone marrow immune population, not purified T cells.

Sampling of bone marrow took place during active disease in every patient. Trimming shortened V by 3 bases and J by 5 bases, and 14 bases separated the two germline ends. Germline lookup yields CDR1 WSHSY and CDR2 SAAADI. This CDR3 spans 15 amino acids. Comments on this clonotype: Its antigen remains unidentified.

The library was built from roughly 400 ng RNA with molecular barcoded adaptors for alpha/delta and beta/gamma chains. TCRdb analysed the reads with MiXCR anew, one entry per CDR3 protein. The sample holds 60,000 to 75,000 distinct CDR3 sequences, approximately 18% seen once. The TCR sequence derives from a donor aged 40 or over with multiple myeloma. The V call is TRBV10-2, the J call TRBJ2-1, with D maybe TRBD1 (5 bases). The sample comprised a population of CD138-negative cells sorted from bone marrow. This chain's CDR3 is CASSEGDPLDNEQFF. The CDR3 coding sequence is TGCGCCAGCAGTGAAGGGGATCCTCTAGACAATGAGCAGTTCTTC.